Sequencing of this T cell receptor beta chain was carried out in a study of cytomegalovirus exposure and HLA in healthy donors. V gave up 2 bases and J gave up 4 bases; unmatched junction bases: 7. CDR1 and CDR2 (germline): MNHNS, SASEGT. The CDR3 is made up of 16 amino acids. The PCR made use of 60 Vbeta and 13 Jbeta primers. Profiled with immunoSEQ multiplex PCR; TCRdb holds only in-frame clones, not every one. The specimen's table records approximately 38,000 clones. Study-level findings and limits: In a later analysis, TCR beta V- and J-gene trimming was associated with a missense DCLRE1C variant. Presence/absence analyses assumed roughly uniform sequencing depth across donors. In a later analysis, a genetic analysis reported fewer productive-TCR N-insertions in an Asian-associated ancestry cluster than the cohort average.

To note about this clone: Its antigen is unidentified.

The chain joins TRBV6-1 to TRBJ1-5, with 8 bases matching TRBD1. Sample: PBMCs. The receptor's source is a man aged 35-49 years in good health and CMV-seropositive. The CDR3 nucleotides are TGTGCCAGCAGTGAAAAGGGCAGGGGGCCTAATCAGCCCCAGCATTTT. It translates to CASSEKGRGPNQPQHF.